Below, 18 T cell receptor beta chains from the same sample are listed, as sequenced in a study of T cell changes during pregnancy in multiple sclerosis (dated by TCRdb to 2018 to 2020). Libraries were constructed by the immunoSEQ multiplex PCR assay. Sourced from immuneACCESS, this table was stored by TCRdb with only in-frame sequences that have V and J called. A share of the clones is absent; for the studies checked, an unresolved V gene accounts for under half, and the remainder has no known explanation. This sample gives about 26,000 clones in total; 89% of them show up just once. Around 16% of the sample belongs to the ten largest clones. The sequencing used CD8+ T cells from peripheral blood mononuclear cells, collected in the second trimester of pregnancy. These TCRs come from a female donor with multiple sclerosis, enrolled in a pregnancy study.

The rearrangement links TRBV7-9 to TRBJ2-7; unclear D gene. The V and J ends lost 2 bases and 6 bases respectively, with 17 bases between them. This CDR3 spans 15 amino acids. Germline CDR1 and CDR2: SEHNR and FQNEAQ (reference sequence). CDR3 DNA sequence: TGTGCCAGCAGCTTACAAGCGAAACCTACGTTCGAGCAGTACTTC. It is translated as CASSLQAKPTFEQYF.

This clone was detected once. The rearrangement uses TRBV28 and TRBJ2-1; 13 positions match TRBD2. Germline-derived CDR1 and CDR2 are MDHEN and SYDVKM. V shed 6 bases, J shed 7 bases, and the junction held 6 bases outside the gene matches. CDR3 size: 15 residues. CDR3: CASRKGLAGINEQFF. The DNA of the CDR3 is TGTGCCAGCAGAAAGGGACTAGCGGGAATAAATGAGCAGTTCTTC.

There are a few counts of this clone. The chain employs TRBV6-1 and TRBJ1-5; the D gene is possibly TRBD1 (5 bases). The CDR3 totals 14 residues. CDR1 is MNHNS and CDR2 is SASEGT in the germline V gene. The V and J ends lost 4 bases and 7 bases respectively, with 14 bases between them. CDR3 sequence reads: CASSGDSRGQPQHF. CDR3 nucleotides: TGTGCCAGCAGTGGGGACTCAAGGGGACAGCCCCAGCATTTT.

A single count supports this clone. This rearrangement joins TRBV30 to TRBJ2-1; 9 bases are shared with TRBD2. Germline V gene lookup returns CDR1 GTSNPN and CDR2 SVGIG (reference sequence). The CDR3 consists of 15 residues. Losses at the gene ends were 3 bases for V and 0 bases for J; bases not matched to a gene: 3. DNA for the CDR3: TGTGCCTGGAGCGGAGCGGGAGGCTCCTACAATGAGCAGTTCTTC. Its protein product is CAWSGAGGSYNEQFF.

This clone was counted a few times. V and J are TRBV6-5 and TRBJ1-2; no reliable D call. Trimming took off 0 bases at V and 7 bases at J, with 12 bases between the two ends. The CDR3 extends over 14 amino acids. Germline V gene sequence: CDR1 MNHEY, CDR2 SVGAGI. This CDR3 is CASSYSLFGVGYTF. CDR3 sequence (DNA): TGTGCCAGCAGTTACTCGCTGTTCGGGGTTGGCTACACCTTC.

This rearrangement joins TRBV28 to TRBJ1-1, with 7 bases aligning to TRBD1. CDR3 length equals 14 residues. V shed 6 bases, J shed 6 bases, and the junction held 10 bases outside the gene matches. CDR1 and CDR2 (germline): MDHEN, SYDVKM. The CDR3 spells CASRIGGAGAEAFF. The DNA for the CDR3 is TGTGCCAGCAGAATAGGGGGCGCGGGCGCTGAAGCTTTCTTT. Variable domain in full (rest from reference TRBV28 and TRBJ1-1): DVKVTQSSRYLVKRTGEKVFLECVQDMDHENMFWYRQDPGLGLRLIYFSYDVKMKEKGDIPEGYSVSREKKERFSLILESASTNQTSMYLCASRIGGAGAEAFFGQGTRLTVV.

The chain has TRBV27 and TRBJ1-1; D is ambiguous. Germline values: CDR1 MNHEY, CDR2 SMNVEV (reference sequence). There are 13 residues in the CDR3. The V end lost 6 bases, the J end lost 0 bases, and 8 bases lay between the germline ends. CDR3 nucleotide sequence: TGTGCCAGCAGCCCCGTAATGAACACTGAAGCTTTCTTT. Amino acid sequence: CASSPVMNTEAFF.

The chain recombines TRBV19 with TRBJ1-5; 8 bases match TRBD1. This CDR3 has 13 amino acids. The trim removed 6 bases at V and 7 bases at J, leaving 5 bases unmatched. Germline CDR1 and CDR2: LNHDA and SQIVND (reference sequence). This CDR3 reads CASSPGGVQPQHF. As DNA, the CDR3 is TGTGCCAGTAGCCCAGGGGGCGTGCAGCCCCAGCATTTT.

This chain connects TRBV5-4 to TRBJ2-5; 7 bases align to TRBD2. V lost 4 bases to trimming and J lost 5 bases; unmatched junction nucleotides: 14. The CDR3 sequence is 16 residues long. Looked up from germline, CDR1 is SGHNT and CDR2 is YYREEE (reference sequence). The CDR3 DNA sequence: TGTGCCAGCAGCCCCGGAGGTCGGCGGGAGTGGGAGACCCAGTACTTC. It codes for CASSPGGRREWETQYF.

The CDR3 DNA reads as TGCAGCGGCTCGGGACTAGCGGGAAGCACCGGGGAGCTGTTTTTT. As protein: CSGSGLAGSTGELFF. The chain couples TRBV29-1 to TRBJ2-2, with 13 bases identical to TRBD2. The CDR3 has 15 residues. Trimming cost V 7 bases and J 4 bases; bases outside gene matches: 6. Germline V gene sequence: CDR1 SQVTM, CDR2 ANQGSEA.

The chain links TRBV28 to TRBJ2-1, with a tentative D call TRBD1 (6 bases). The CDR3 has 14 amino acids. Deletions cut 8 bases from V and 5 bases from J, with 16 bases between. From germline, CDR1 is MDHEN and CDR2 SYDVKM. This chain's CDR3 is CASYSGAEDNEQFF. Written as DNA, the CDR3 is TGTGCCAGCTATTCAGGGGCTGAAGACAATGAGCAGTTCTTC. The variable domain in full, completed from reference TRBV28 and TRBJ2-1, reads DVKVTQSSRYLVKRTGEKVFLECVQDMDHENMFWYRQDPGLGLRLIYFSYDVKMKEKGDIPEGYSVSREKKERFSLILESASTNQTSMYLCASYSGAEDNEQFFGPGTRLTVL.

The chain has TRBV28 and TRBJ2-7, with 7 nucleotides matching TRBD2. The CDR3 is 13 residues long. Germline loops: CDR1 MDHEN, CDR2 SYDVKM. J lost 5 bases, V lost 2 bases, and 3 bases had no gene match. CDR3 amino acids: CASSLGGVDEQYF. In DNA, the CDR3 is TGTGCCAGCAGTTTAGGGGGGGTCGACGAGCAGTACTTC.

The chain is built from TRBV28 and TRBJ2-7; tentative D call: TRBD1 (6 bases). There are 13 residues in the CDR3. Trimming cost V 5 bases and J 3 bases, with 11 bases left between them. Looked up from germline, CDR1 is MDHEN and CDR2 is SYDVKM. The CDR3 sequence is CASSSRGYYEQYF. CDR3 DNA: TGTGCCAGCAGTAGTAGGGGGTACTACGAGCAGTACTTC.

The rearrangement uses TRBV4-3 and TRBJ1-2, with 7 bases matching TRBD1. CDR1 is LGHNA, CDR2 YSLEER, per germline. V trimming: 0 bases; J trimming: 5 bases; junction bases outside the gene matches: 6. CDR3 length: 15 residues. CDR3 nucleotide sequence: TGCGCCAGCAGCCAAGATTTACGGACAGGATATGGCTACACCTTC. The encoded protein is CASSQDLRTGYGYTF.

The chain uses TRBV29-1 and TRBJ2-7; D uncertain. V lost 1 base and J 1 base, leaving 8 bases between the germline ends. The germline gives CDR1 SQVTM, CDR2 ANQGSEA. The CDR3 loop spans 13 amino acids. CDR3 in DNA: TGCAGCGTTGAAGGTCCAGGATCCTACGAGCAGTACTTC. Translated, it gives CSVEGPGSYEQYF.

The J gene is TRBJ2-5, the V gene TRBV13; TRBD2 matches 14 bases. V was pared by 2 bases and J by 2 bases, with 16 bases of the junction left unmatched. The germline V gene encodes CDR1 PRHDT and CDR2 FYEKMQ (reference sequence). This CDR3 spans 21 amino acids. The DNA for the CDR3 is TGTGCCAGCAGCTTATTGATGGGAAGTGGGACTAGCGGGAGCGGACAAGAGACCCAGTACTTC. Translating it yields CASSLLMGSGTSGSGQETQYF.

The rearrangement uses TRBV28 and TRBJ2-7; D might be TRBD1 (5 bases). Trimming cost V 6 bases and J 2 bases, with 8 bases left between them. CDR1 MDHEN and CDR2 SYDVKM come from the germline V gene. This CDR3 is 12 amino acids long. In DNA form, the CDR3 reads TGTGCCAGCAGGCTAGGGGCCTACGAGCAGTACTTC. Translation gives CASRLGAYEQYF.

The chain has TRBV7-9 and TRBJ2-1; tentative D call: TRBD2 (6 bases). V lost 1 base to trimming and J lost 7 bases, with 11 bases between them. CDR3 size: 14 residues. CDR1 is SEHNR, CDR2 FQNEAQ, per germline (reference sequence). For the CDR3, the DNA is TGTGCCAGCAGCTTAGAGGCGGGATCGAATGAGCAGTTCTTC. Amino acids: CASSLEAGSNEQFF.